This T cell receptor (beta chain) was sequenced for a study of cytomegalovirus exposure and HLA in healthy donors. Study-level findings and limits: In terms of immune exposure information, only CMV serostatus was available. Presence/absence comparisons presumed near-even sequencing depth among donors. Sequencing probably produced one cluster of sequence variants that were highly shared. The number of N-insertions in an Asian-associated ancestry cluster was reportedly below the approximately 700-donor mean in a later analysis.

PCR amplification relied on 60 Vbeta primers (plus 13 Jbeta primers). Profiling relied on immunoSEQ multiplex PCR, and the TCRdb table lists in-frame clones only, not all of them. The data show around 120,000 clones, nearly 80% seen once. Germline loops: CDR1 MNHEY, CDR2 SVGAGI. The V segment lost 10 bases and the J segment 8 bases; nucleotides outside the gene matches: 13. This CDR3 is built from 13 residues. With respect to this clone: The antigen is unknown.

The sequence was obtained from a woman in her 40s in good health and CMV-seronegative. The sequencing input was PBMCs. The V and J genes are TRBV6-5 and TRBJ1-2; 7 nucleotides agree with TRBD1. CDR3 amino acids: CATSRGQGGGYTF. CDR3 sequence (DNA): TGTGCCACCTCTAGGGGCCAGGGGGGAGGCTACACCTTC.